This T cell receptor beta chain was recorded in a study of cytomegalovirus exposure and HLA in healthy donors. Primers for the PCR totalled 60 Vbeta and 13 Jbeta. The repertoire was sequenced with immunoSEQ multiplex PCR; TCRdb's copy has only in-frame clones and lacks some. This table holds roughly 110,000 clones, about 80% found once. Worth noting for this clone: Its antigen is as yet unknown.

CDR1 and CDR2 from the germline V gene are SNHLY and FYNNEI. V gave up 2 bases and J gave up 2 bases, with 14 bases separating them. This CDR3 has 16 residues. Study-level findings and limits: The authors later linked a missense DCLRE1C variant to TCR beta V- and J-gene trimming. An analysis done earlier found most TCR beta V segments productive about 90% or about 30% of the time. In a later analysis, an Asian-associated ancestry cluster reportedly showed fewer N-insertions than the approximately 620-donor mean. Indistinguishable V segments, including TRBV6-2 and TRBV6-3, were excluded.

The sequenced material came from PBMCs. The receptor was derived from a woman between 25 and 40 years old in good health and CMV-seropositive. The chain has TRBV2 and TRBJ2-3, with a weak D call TRBD2 (6 bases). The CDR3 is CASSERVGGYTDTQYF. As DNA, the CDR3 is TGTGCCAGCAGTGAAAGAGTAGGAGGGTACACAGATACGCAGTATTTT. Full variable domain (outside the CDR3, taken from reference TRBV2 and TRBJ2-3): EPEVTQTPSHQVTQMGQEVILRCVPISNHLYFYWYRQILGQKVEFLVSFYNNEISEKSEIFDDQFSVERPDGSNFTLKIRSTKLEDSAMYFCASSERVGGYTDTQYFGPGTRLTVL.